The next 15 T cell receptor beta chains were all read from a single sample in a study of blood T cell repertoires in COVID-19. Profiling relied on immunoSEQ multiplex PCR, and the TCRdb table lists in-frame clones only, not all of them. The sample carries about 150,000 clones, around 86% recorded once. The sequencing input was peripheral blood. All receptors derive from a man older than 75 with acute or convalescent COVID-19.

The CDR3 loop is CASSLFSGRQFF. The CDR3 nucleotides are TGTGCCAGCAGCTTGTTCTCGGGAAGGCAGTTCTTC. The J gene is TRBJ2-1, the V gene TRBV5-6; D is possibly TRBD2 (5 bases). V dropped 1 base and J dropped 12 bases, with 11 bases sitting between them. Germline-derived CDR1 and CDR2 are SGHDT and YYEEEE. This CDR3 region has 12 residues. Full variable domain (missing parts from reference TRBV5-6 and TRBJ2-1): DAGVTQSPTHLIKTRGQQVTLRCSPKSGHDTVSWYQQALGQGPQFIFQYYEEEERQRGNFPDRFSGHQFPNYSSELNVNALLLGDSALYLCASSLFSGRQFFGPGTRLTVL.

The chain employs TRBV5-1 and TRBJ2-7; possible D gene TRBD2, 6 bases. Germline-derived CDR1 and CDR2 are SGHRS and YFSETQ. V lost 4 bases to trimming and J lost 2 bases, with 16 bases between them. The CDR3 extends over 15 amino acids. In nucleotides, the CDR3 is TGCGCCAGCAGCCTTGAACCGGGACTCGCCTACGAGCAGTACTTC. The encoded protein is CASSLEPGLAYEQYF. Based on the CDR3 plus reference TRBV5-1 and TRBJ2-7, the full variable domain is KAGVTQTPRYLIKTRGQQVTLSCSPISGHRSVSWYQQTPGQGLQFLFEYFSETQRNKGNFPGRFSGRQFSNSRSEMNVSTLELGDSALYLCASSLEPGLAYEQYFGPGTRLTVT.

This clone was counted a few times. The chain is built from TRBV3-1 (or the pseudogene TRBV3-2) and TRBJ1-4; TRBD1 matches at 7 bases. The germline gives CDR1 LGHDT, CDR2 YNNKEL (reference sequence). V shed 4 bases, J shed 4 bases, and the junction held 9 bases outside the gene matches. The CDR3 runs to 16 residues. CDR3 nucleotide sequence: TGTGCCAGCAGCCCCTTTAAGACAGGGAATAATGAAAAACTGTTTTTT. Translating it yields CASSPFKTGNNEKLFF.

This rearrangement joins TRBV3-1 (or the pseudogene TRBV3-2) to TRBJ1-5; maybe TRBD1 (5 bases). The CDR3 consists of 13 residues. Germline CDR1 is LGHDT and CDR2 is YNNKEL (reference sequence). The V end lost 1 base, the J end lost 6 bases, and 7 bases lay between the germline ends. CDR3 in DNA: TGTGCCAGCAGCCAAGGGGGGGTTCAGCCCCAGCATTTT. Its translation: CASSQGGVQPQHF.

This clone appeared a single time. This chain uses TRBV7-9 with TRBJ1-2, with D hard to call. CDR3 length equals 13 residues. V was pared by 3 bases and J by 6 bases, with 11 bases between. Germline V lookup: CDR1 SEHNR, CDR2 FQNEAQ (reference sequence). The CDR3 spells CASSLAVRNGYTF. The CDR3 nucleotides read TGTGCCAGCAGCTTGGCGGTCCGGAATGGCTACACCTTC.

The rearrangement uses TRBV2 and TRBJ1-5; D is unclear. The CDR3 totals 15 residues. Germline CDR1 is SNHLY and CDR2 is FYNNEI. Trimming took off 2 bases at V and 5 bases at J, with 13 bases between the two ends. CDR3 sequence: CASSESARRYQPQHF. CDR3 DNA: TGTGCCAGCAGTGAATCAGCCAGGCGCTATCAGCCCCAGCATTTT.

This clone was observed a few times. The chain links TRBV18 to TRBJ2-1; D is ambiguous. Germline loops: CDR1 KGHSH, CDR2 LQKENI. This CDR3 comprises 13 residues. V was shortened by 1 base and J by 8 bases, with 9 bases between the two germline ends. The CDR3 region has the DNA TGTGCCAGCTCACCACAATCCCTTGATGAGCAGTTCTTC. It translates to CASSPQSLDEQFF. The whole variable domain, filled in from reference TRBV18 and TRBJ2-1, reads NAGVMQNPRHLVRRRGQEARLRCSPMKGHSHVYWYRQLPEEGLKFMVYLQKENIIDESGMPKERFSAEFPKEGPSILRIQQVVRGDSAAYFCASSPQSLDEQFFGPGTRLTVL.

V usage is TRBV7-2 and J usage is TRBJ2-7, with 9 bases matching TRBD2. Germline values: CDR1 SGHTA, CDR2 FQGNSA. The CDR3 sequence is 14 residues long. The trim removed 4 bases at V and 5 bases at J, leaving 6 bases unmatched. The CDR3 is CASSSGLASHEQYF. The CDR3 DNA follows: TGTGCCAGCAGCTCGGGACTAGCAAGTCACGAGCAGTACTTC. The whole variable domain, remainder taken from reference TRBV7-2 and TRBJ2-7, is GAGVSQSPSNKVTEKGKDVELRCDPISGHTALYWYRQSLGQGLEFLIYFQGNSAPDKSGLPSDRFSAERTGGSVSTLTIQRTQQEDSAVYLCASSSGLASHEQYFGPGTRLTVT.

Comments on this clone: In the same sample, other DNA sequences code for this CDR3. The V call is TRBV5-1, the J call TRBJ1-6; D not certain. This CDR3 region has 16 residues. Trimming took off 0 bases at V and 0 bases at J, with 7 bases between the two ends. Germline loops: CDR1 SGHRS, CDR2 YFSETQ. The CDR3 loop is CASSLDGSSYNSPLHF. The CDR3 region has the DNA TGCGCCAGCAGCTTGGACGGGAGCTCCTATAATTCACCCCTCCACTTT.

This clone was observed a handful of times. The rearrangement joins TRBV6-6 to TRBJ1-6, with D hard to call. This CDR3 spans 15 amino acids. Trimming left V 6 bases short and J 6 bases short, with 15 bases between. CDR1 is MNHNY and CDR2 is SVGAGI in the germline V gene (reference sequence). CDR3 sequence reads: CASRTSEASNSPLHF. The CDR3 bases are TGTGCCAGCAGGACCTCCGAAGCGTCTAATTCACCCCTCCACTTT.

The CDR3: CATSAGGTVLETQYF. In DNA form, the CDR3 reads TGTGCCACCAGTGCGGGGGGGACCGTCCTAGAGACCCAGTACTTC. The chain recombines TRBV24-1 with TRBJ2-5, with 8 bases lining up with TRBD2. Germline values: CDR1 KGHDR, CDR2 SFDVKD. The CDR3 is made up of 15 amino acids. J lost 4 bases, V lost 5 bases, and 8 bases had no gene match.

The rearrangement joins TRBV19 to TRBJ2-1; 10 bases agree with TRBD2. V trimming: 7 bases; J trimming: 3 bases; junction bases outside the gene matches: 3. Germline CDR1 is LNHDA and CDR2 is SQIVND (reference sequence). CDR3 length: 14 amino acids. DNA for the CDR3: TGTGCCAGTAAGCCTAGCGGGAGCTACAATGAGCAGTTCTTC. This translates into CASKPSGSYNEQFF.

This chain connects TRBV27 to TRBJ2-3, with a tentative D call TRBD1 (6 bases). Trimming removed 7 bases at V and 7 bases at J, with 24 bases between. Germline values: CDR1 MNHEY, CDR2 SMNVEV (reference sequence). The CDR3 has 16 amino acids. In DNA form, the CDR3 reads TGTGCCAGCACCCCGAAGGGGGAGCCCGGCTGGTATACGCAGTATTTT. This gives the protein CASTPKGEPGWYTQYF.

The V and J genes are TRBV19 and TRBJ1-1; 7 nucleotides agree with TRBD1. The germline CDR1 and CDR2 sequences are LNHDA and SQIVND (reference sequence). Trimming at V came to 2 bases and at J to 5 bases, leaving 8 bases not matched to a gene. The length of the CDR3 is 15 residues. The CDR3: CASSIIGGGGTEAFF. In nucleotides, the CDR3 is TGTGCCAGTAGTATAATTGGAGGGGGCGGAACTGAAGCTTTCTTT.

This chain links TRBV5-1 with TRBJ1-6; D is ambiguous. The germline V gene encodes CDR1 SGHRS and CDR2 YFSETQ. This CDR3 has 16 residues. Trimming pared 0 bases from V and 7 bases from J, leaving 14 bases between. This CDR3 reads CASSLDRGIKNSPLHF. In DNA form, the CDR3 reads TGCGCCAGCAGCTTGGATCGAGGGATTAAGAATTCACCCCTCCACTTT. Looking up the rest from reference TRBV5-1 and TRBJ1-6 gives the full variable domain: KAGVTQTPRYLIKTRGQQVTLSCSPISGHRSVSWYQQTPGQGLQFLFEYFSETQRNKGNFPGRFSGRQFSNSRSEMNVSTLELGDSALYLCASSLDRGIKNSPLHFGNGTRLTVT.